This T cell receptor beta chain was identified in a study of regulatory T cells in long-lasting Graves disease. Germline trimming cut 8 bases from V and 6 bases from J; bases unmatched to any gene: 14. This CDR3 has 16 residues. CDR1 is LNHDA, CDR2 SQIVND, per germline (reference sequence). The time point was: newly diagnosed GD, antithyroid drugs for less than 3 months. Generation of the TCR library employed RNA extracted from PBMCs. Building the TCR beta libraries relied on iRepertoire HTBI primers, and CDR3 regions underwent Arm-PCR. TCRdb used MiXCR to reprocess the multiplex PCR reads, holding one entry per CDR3 protein. The data contain roughly 420,000 distinct CDR3 sequences, 15% to 18% of them singletons. This clonotype was detected a few times.

The V call is TRBV19, the J call TRBJ2-2; 8 positions agree with TRBD1. The specimen was peripheral blood mononuclear cells (PBMCs), collected at new diagnosis, from a patient treated with antithyroid drugs. The sequence was collected from a female donor with Graves disease. CDR3 amino acids: CASDQGAILTPGELFF. CDR3 DNA sequence: TGTGCCAGTGACCAGGGGGCAATTCTAACGCCCGGGGAGCTGTTTTTT.